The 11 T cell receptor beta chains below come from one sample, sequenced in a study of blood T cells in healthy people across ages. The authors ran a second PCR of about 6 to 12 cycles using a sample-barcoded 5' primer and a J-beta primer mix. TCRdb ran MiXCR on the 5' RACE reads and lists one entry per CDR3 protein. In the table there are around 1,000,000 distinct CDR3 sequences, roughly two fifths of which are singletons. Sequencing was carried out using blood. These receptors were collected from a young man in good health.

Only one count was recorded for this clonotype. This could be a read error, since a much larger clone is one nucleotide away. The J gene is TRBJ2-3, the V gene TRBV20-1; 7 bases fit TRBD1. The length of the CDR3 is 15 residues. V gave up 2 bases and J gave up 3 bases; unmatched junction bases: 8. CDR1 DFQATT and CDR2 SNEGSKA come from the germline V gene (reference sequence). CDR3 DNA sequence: TGCAGTGCTAGACCTGACAGGGTAGGGACAGATACGCAGTATTTT. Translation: CSARPDRVGTDTQYF.

In DNA, the CDR3 is TGTGCCAGCGCCGGGGACAATGAGCAGTTCTTC. Its protein product is CASAGDNEQFF. The gene calls are TRBV6-2 or TRBV6-3 and TRBJ2-1, with TRBD2 as a possible D gene (5 bases). CDR3 length: 11 amino acids. Germline loops: CDR1 MNHEY, CDR2 SVGEGT. V was clipped by 8 bases and J by 5 bases, with 7 bases between them.

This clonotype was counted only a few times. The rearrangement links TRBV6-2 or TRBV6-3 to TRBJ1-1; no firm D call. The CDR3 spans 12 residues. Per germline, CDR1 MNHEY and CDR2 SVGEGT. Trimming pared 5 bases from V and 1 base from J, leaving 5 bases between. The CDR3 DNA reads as TGTGCCAGCAGTAATCCGAACACTGAAGCTTTCTTT. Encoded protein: CASSNPNTEAFF.

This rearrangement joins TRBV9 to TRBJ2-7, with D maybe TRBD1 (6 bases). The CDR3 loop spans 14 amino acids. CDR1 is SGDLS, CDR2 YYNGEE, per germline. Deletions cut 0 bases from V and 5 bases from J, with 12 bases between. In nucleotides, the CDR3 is TGTGCCAGCAGCGTAGCTACAGGGTTCGACGAGCAGTACTTC. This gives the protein CASSVATGFDEQYF. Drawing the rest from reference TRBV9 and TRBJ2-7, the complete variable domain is DSGVTQTPKHLITATGQRVTLRCSPRSGDLSVYWYQQSLDQGLQFLIQYYNGEERAKGNILERFSAQQFPDLHSELNLSSLELGDSALYFCASSVATGFDEQYFGPGTRLTVT.

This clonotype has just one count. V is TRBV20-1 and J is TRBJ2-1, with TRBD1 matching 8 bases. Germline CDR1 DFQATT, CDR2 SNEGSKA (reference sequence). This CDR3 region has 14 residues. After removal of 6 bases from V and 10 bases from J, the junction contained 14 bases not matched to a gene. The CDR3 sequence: CSARKTGRQGEQFF. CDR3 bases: TGCAGTGCACGCAAAACGGGGAGACAGGGGGAGCAGTTCTTC.

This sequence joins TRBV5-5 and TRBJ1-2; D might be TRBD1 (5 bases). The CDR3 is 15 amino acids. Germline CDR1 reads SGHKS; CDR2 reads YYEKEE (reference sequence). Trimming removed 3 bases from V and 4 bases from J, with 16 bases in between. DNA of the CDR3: TGTGCCAGCAGCTCTGCGGGGCAGAATCCCTATGGCTACACCTTC. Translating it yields CASSSAGQNPYGYTF.

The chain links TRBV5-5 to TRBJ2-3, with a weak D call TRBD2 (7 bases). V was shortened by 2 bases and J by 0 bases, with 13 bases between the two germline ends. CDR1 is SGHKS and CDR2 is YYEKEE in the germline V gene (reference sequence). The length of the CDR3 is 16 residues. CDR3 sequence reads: CASSFQGGESTDTQYF. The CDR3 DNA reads TGTGCCAGCAGCTTCCAAGGGGGGGAAAGCACAGATACGCAGTATTTT.

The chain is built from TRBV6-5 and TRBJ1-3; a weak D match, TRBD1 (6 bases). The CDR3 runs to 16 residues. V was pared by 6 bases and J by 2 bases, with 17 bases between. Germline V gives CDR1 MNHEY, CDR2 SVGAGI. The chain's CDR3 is CASSTEGGPPGNTIYF. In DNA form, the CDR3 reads TGTGCCAGCAGCACAGAGGGGGGGCCGCCTGGAAACACCATATATTTT.

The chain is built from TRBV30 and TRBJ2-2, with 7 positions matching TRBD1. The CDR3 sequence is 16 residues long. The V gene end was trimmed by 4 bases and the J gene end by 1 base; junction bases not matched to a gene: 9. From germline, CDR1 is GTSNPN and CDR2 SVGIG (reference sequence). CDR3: CAWKNRGRKNTGELFF. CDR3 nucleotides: TGTGCCTGGAAAAATAGGGGGCGGAAGAACACCGGGGAGCTGTTTTTT. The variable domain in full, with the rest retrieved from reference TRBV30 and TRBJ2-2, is SQTIHQWPATLVQPVGSPLSLECTVEGTSNPNLYWYRQAAGRGLQLLFYSVGIGQISSEVPQNLSASRPQDRQFILSSKKLLLSDSGFYLCAWKNRGRKNTGELFFGEGSRLTVL.

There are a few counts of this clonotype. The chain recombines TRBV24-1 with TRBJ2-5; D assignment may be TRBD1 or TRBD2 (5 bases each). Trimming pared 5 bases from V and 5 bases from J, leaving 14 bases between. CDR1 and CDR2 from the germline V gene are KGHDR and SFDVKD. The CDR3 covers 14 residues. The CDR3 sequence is CATSGRGDKETQYF. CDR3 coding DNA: TGTGCCACCAGTGGACGAGGGGATAAGGAGACCCAGTACTTC.

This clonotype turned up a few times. The CDR3 DNA is TGCAGTGCTAGAGATTGGGGGCATTCGGGGCTGGATAGCAATCAGCCCCAGCATTTT. It is translated as CSARDWGHSGLDSNQPQHF. The rearrangement uses TRBV20-1 and TRBJ1-5, with D possibly being TRBD1 (6 bases). V lost 0 bases to trimming and J lost 0 bases, with 21 bases between them. From germline, CDR1 is DFQATT and CDR2 SNEGSKA (reference sequence). This CDR3 spans 19 amino acids.